This entry describes one T cell receptor (beta chain). Its antigen remains unknown. The sample belongs to a study of cytomegalovirus exposure and HLA in healthy donors. Study conclusions and caveats: The authors listed 180 or so TCR beta chains as cytomegalovirus-associated.

The V end lost 5 bases, the J end lost 12 bases, and 11 bases lay between the germline ends. The CDR3 runs 11 residues. CDR1 and CDR2 from the germline V gene are SEHNR and FQNEAQ (reference sequence). Primers for the PCR totalled 60 Vbeta and 13 Jbeta. The assay was immunoSEQ multiplex PCR, and TCRdb's table has in-frame clones only and misses some. The sample lists about 85,000 clones, 80% occurring once. This TCR came from a man aged 50-59 years in good health and CMV-seropositive. The genes are TRBV7-9 and TRBJ2-1; tentative D call: TRBD2 (6 bases). Material for sequencing was PBMCs. The CDR3 DNA reads TGTGCCAGCAGCGTTCCGGGACTGCAGTTCTTC. Its protein product is CASSVPGLQFF.